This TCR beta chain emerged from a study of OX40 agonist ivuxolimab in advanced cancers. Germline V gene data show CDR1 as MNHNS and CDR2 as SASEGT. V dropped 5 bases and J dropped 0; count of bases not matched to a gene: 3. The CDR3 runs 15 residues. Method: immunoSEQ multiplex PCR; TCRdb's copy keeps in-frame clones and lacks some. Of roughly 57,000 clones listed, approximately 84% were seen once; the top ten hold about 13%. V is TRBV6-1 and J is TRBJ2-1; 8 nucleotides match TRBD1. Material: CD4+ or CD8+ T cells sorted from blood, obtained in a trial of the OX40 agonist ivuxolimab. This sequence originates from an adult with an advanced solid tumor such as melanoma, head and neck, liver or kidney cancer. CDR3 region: CASSWDRPSYNEQFF. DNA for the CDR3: TGTGCCAGCAGTTGGGACAGGCCCTCCTACAATGAGCAGTTCTTC.